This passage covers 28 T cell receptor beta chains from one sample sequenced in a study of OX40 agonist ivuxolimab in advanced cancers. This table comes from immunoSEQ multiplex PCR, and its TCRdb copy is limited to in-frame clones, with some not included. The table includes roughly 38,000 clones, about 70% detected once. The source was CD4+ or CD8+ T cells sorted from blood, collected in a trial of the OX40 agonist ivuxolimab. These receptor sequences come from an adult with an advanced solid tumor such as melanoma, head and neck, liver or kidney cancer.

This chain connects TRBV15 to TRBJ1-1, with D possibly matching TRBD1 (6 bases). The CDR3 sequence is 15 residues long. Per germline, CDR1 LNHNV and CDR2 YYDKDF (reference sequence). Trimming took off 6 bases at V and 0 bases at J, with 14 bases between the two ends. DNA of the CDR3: TGTGCCACCAGGCCTGGACAGCAGGTGAACACTGAAGCTTTCTTT. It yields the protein CATRPGQQVNTEAFF.

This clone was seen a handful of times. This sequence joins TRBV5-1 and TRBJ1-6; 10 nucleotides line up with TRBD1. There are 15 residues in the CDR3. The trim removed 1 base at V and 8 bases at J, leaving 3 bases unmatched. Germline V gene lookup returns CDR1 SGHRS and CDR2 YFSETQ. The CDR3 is CASSLYGTGDSPLHF. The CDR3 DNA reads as TGCGCCAGCAGCTTGTACGGGACAGGGGATTCACCCCTCCACTTT. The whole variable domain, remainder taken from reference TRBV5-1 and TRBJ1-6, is KAGVTQTPRYLIKTRGQQVTLSCSPISGHRSVSWYQQTPGQGLQFLFEYFSETQRNKGNFPGRFSGRQFSNSRSEMNVSTLELGDSALYLCASSLYGTGDSPLHFGNGTRLTVT.

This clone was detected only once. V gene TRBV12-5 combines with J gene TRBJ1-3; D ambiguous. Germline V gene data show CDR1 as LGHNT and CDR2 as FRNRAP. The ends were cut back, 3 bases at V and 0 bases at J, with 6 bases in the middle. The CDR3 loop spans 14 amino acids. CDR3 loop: CASGLRSSGNTIYF. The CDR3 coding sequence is TGTGCTAGTGGTTTAAGGAGCTCTGGAAACACCATATATTTT.

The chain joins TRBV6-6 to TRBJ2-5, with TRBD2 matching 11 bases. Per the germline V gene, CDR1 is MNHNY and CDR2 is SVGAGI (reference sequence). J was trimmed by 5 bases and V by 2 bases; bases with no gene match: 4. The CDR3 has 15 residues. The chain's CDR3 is CASSYIAGGRETQYF. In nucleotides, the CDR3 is TGTGCCAGCAGTTACATAGCGGGGGGGAGGGAGACCCAGTACTTC.

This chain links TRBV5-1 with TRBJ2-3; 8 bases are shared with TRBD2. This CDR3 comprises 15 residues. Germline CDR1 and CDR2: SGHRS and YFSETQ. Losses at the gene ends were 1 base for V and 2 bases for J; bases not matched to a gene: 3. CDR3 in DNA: TGCGCCAGCAGCTTGCCAGCGGGGGACACAGATACGCAGTATTTT. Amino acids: CASSLPAGDTDTQYF.

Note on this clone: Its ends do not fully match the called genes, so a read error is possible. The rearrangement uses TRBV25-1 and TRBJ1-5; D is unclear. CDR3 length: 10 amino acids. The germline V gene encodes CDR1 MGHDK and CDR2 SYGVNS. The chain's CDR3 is CASSNRPQHF. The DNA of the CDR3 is TGTGCCAGCAGCAATCGGCCCCAGCATTTT.

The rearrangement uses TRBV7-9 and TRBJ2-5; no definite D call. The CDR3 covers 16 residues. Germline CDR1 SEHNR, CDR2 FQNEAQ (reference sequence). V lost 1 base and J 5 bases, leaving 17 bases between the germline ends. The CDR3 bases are TGTGCCAGCAGCTTAGGGGCCGAGACGTACGGGGAGACCCAGTACTTC. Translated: CASSLGAETYGETQYF.

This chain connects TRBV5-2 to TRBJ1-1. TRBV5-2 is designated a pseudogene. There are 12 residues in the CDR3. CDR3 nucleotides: TGTGCCAGCAGCTTAGTGGTCACTGAAGCTTTCTTT. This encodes CASSLVVTEAFF.

CDR3 DNA: TGTGCCAGCAGCTTAGTAGGGTTACCAGATACGCAGTATTTT. Its translation: CASSLVGLPDTQYF. The chain combines TRBV13 with TRBJ2-3, with unresolved D. The CDR3 has 14 amino acids. V shed 1 base and J shed 4 bases, with 9 bases lying between them. Germline V gene data show CDR1 as PRHDT and CDR2 as FYEKMQ (reference sequence).

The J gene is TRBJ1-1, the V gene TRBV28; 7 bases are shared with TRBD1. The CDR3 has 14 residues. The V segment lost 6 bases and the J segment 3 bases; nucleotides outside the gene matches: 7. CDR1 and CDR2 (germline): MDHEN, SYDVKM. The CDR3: CASSQTGWDTEAFF. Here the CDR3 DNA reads TGTGCCAGCAGCCAGACAGGGTGGGACACTGAAGCTTTCTTT.

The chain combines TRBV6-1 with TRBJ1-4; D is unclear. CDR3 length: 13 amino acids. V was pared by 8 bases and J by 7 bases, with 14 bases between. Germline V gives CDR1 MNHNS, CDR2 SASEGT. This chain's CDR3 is CASARSLGEKLFF. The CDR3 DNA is TGTGCCAGCGCAAGGAGTCTCGGTGAAAAACTGTTTTTT.

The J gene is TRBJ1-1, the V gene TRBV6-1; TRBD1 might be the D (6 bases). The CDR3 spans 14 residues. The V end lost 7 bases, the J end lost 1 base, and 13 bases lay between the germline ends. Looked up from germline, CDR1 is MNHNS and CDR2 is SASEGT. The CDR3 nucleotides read TGTGCCAGCATCCCAGGGGCTCGGAACACTGAAGCTTTCTTT. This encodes CASIPGARNTEAFF.

The CDR3 loop reads CASSQGQGQRQPQHF. CDR3 nucleotide sequence: TGTGCCAGCAGCCAAGGACAGGGTCAACGACAGCCCCAGCATTTT. This chain joins TRBV4-2 and TRBJ1-5; TRBD1 matches 7 bases. Per the germline V gene, CDR1 is LGHNA and CDR2 is YNFKEQ. This CDR3 has 15 residues. With 1 base clipped from V and 7 bases from J, the junction kept 7 bases outside the gene matches.

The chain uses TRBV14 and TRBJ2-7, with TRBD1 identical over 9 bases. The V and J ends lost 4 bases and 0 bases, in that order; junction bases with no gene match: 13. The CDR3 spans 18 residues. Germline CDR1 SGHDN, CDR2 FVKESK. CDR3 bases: TGTGCCAGCAGCCCCTGGGACAGGGATAAGTCCGGCTCCTACGAGCAGTACTTC. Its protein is CASSPWDRDKSGSYEQYF.

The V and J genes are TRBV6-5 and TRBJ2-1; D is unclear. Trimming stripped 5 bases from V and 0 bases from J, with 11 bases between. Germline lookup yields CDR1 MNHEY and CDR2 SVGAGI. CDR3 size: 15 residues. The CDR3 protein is CASSKVLSSYNEQFF. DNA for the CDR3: TGTGCCAGCAGTAAGGTCCTGAGCTCCTACAATGAGCAGTTCTTC.

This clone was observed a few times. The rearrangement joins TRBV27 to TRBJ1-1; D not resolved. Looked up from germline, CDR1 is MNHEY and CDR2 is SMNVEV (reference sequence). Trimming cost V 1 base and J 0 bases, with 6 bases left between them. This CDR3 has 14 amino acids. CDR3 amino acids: CASSLYNMNTEAFF. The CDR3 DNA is TGTGCCAGCAGTTTATATAACATGAACACTGAAGCTTTCTTT.

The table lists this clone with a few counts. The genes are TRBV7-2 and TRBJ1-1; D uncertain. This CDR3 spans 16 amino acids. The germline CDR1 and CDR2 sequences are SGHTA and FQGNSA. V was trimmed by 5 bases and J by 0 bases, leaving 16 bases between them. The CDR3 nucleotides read TGTGCCAGCAGCGCGGTGGCCACCCGGATGAACACTGAAGCTTTCTTT. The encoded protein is CASSAVATRMNTEAFF. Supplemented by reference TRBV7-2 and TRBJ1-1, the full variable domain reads GAGVSQSPSNKVTEKGKDVELRCDPISGHTALYWYRQSLGQGLEFLIYFQGNSAPDKSGLPSDRFSAERTGGSVSTLTIQRTQQEDSAVYLCASSAVATRMNTEAFFGQGTRLTVV.

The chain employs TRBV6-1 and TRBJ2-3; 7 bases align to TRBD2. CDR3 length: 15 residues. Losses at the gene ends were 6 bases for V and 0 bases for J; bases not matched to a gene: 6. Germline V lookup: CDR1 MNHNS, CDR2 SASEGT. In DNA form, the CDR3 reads TGTGCCAGCAGGGGACTACCAGTTAGCACAGATACGCAGTATTTT. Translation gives CASRGLPVSTDTQYF.

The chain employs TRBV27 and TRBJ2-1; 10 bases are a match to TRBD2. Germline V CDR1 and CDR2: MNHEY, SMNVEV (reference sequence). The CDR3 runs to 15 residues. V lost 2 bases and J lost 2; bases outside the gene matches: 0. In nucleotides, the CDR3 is TGTGCCAGCAGTTTAAGCGGGGGGGCCTACAATGAGCAGTTCTTC. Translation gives CASSLSGGAYNEQFF.

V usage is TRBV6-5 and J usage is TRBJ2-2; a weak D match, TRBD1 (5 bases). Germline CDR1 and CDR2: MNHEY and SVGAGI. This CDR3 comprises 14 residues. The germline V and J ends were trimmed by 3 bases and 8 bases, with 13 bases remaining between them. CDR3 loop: CASSYQGSRGELFF. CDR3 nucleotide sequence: TGTGCCAGCAGTTATCAGGGTTCTCGAGGGGAGCTGTTTTTT.

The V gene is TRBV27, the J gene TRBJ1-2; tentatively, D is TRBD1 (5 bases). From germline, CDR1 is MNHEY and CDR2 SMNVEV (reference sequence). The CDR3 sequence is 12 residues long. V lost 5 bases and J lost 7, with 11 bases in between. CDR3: CASSTQGIGYTF. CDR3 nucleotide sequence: TGTGCCAGCAGTACCCAGGGTATTGGCTACACCTTC.

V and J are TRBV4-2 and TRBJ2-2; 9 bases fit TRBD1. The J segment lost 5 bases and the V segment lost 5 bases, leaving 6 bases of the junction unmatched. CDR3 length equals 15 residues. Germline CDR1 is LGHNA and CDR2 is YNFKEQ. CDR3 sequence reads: CASSVLGQGTGELFF. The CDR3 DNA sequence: TGTGCCAGCAGCGTTTTGGGACAGGGAACCGGGGAGCTGTTTTTT.

Here the CDR3 reads CASSVRQGAAFSPLHF. The CDR3 DNA reads as TGTGCCAGCAGCGTAAGACAGGGGGCGGCTTTCTCACCCCTCCACTTT. The J gene is TRBJ1-6, the V gene TRBV13; the match to TRBD1 covers 10 bases. The CDR3 consists of 16 residues. Per the germline V gene, CDR1 is PRHDT and CDR2 is FYEKMQ (reference sequence). After removal of 5 bases from V and 10 bases from J, the junction contained 11 bases not matched to a gene.

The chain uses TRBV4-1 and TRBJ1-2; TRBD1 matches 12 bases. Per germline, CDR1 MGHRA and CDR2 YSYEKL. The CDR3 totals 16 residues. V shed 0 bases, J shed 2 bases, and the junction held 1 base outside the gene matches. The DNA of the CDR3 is TGCGCCAGCAGCCAAGATGGGACAGGGGGCAACTATGGCTACACCTTC. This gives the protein CASSQDGTGGNYGYTF.

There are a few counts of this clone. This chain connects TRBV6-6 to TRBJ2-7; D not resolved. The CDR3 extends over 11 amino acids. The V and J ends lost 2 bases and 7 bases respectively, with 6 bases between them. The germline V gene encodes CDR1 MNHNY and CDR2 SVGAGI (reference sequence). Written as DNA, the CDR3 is TGTGCCAGCAGTTACGGGGTTGAGCAGTACTTC. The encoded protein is CASSYGVEQYF.

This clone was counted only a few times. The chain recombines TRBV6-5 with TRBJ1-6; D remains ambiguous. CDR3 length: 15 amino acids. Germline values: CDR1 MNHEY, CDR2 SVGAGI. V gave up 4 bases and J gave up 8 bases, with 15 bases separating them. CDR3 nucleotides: TGTGCCAGCAGTTGGATGGCGGAAAACTATTCACCCCTCCACTTT. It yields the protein CASSWMAENYSPLHF.

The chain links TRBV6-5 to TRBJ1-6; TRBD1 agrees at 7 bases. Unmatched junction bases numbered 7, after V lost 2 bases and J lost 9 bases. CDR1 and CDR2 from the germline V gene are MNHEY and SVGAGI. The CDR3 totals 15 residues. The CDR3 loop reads CASSYQAGGGSPLHF. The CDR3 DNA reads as TGTGCCAGCAGTTACCAAGCAGGGGGGGGTTCACCCCTCCACTTT.

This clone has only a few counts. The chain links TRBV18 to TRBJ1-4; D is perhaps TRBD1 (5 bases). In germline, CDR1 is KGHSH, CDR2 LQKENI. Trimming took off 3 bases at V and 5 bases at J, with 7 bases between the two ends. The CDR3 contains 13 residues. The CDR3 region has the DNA TGTGCCAGCTCACCGACAGAGAATGAAAAACTGTTTTTT. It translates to CASSPTENEKLFF. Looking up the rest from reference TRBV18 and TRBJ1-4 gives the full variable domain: NAGVMQNPRHLVRRRGQEARLRCSPMKGHSHVYWYRQLPEEGLKFMVYLQKENIIDESGMPKERFSAEFPKEGPSILRIQQVVRGDSAAYFCASSPTENEKLFFGSGTQLSVL.